The 25 T cell receptor beta chains reported below all come from one sample, sequenced in a study of control samples from healthy donors and cancer patients. The protocol was immunoSEQ multiplex PCR, while the TCRdb copy is restricted to in-frame clones and leaves out a portion. The sample records about 120,000 clones, around 92% being singletons. Sample: PBMCs. Receptor source: a man aged 80 or over with head and neck cancer.

This chain joins TRBV10-2 and TRBJ2-1, with TRBD2 as a possible D gene (5 bases). This CDR3 region has 13 residues. V lost 2 bases to trimming and J lost 8 bases, with 10 bases between them. Per germline, CDR1 WSHSY and CDR2 SAAADI. CDR3 sequence (DNA): TGCGCCAGCAGTGAGACTAGAGGCTATGAGCAGTTCTTC. Translation gives CASSETRGYEQFF.

The chain joins TRBV9 to TRBJ2-1, with D uncertain. V dropped 1 base and J dropped 8 bases, with 16 bases sitting between them. CDR1 and CDR2 from the germline V gene are SGDLS and YYNGEE. The CDR3 runs 15 residues. For the CDR3, the DNA is TGTGCCAGCAGCGTAATCGGTTCCGCAGAGTATGAGCAGTTCTTC. Its protein product is CASSVIGSAEYEQFF.

The V gene is TRBV5-1, the J gene TRBJ2-5; 8 bases are a match to TRBD1. The CDR3 spans 14 residues. The germline gives CDR1 SGHRS, CDR2 YFSETQ. Trimming took 4 bases from V and 2 from J; bases not matched to a gene: 4. CDR3 in DNA: TGCGCCAGCAGCAAGGGACAGGCGCAAGAGACCCAGTACTTC. This gives the protein CASSKGQAQETQYF.

The chain joins TRBV6-1 to TRBJ1-4, with TRBD1 as a possible D gene (6 bases). This CDR3 region has 18 residues. V lost 0 bases to trimming and J lost 5 bases, with 19 bases between them. Germline CDR1 and CDR2: MNHNS and SASEGT. CDR3 DNA: TGTGCCAGCAGTGAAGCAAATAGACGGACAGAAAGAAATGAAAAACTGTTTTTT. Translating it yields CASSEANRRTERNEKLFF.

J is TRBJ2-2 and V is TRBV7-9; D possibly corresponds to TRBD1 (6 bases). The V and J ends lost 3 bases and 8 bases respectively, with 13 bases between them. CDR1 and CDR2 from the germline V gene are SEHNR and FQNEAQ (reference sequence). The length of the CDR3 is 14 residues. This CDR3 reads CASSLRGLPGELFF. The CDR3 nucleotides are TGTGCCAGCAGCTTGAGGGGGTTACCGGGGGAGCTGTTTTTT.

J is TRBJ2-7 and V is TRBV14; D is undetermined. V was pared by 1 base and J by 3 bases, with 4 bases between. Per the germline V gene, CDR1 is SGHDN and CDR2 is FVKESK. The CDR3 extends over 12 amino acids. In DNA, the CDR3 is TGTGCCAGCAGCCAAGGTAGCTACGAGCAGTACTTC. It translates to CASSQGSYEQYF.

The chain joins TRBV19 to TRBJ2-2, with 8 nucleotides matching TRBD2. V gave up 9 bases and J gave up 7 bases; unmatched junction bases: 19. The CDR3 sequence is 17 residues long. From germline, CDR1 is LNHDA and CDR2 SQIVND (reference sequence). As DNA, the CDR3 is TGTGCCAGCCGGACCGAGCGGGGGCGGGGTAGTAGCGGGGAGCTGTTTTTT. It yields the protein CASRTERGRGSSGELFF.

The chain combines TRBV3-1 (or the pseudogene TRBV3-2) with TRBJ2-1; D perhaps matches TRBD2 (5 bases). The CDR3 consists of 15 residues. Between the trimmed V and J ends, which lost 4 bases and 0 bases, there was a span of 10 bases. Per the germline V gene, CDR1 is LGHDT and CDR2 is YNNKEL (reference sequence). The CDR3 nucleotides are TGTGCCAGCAGCCTACGGGGAATCTCCTACAATGAGCAGTTCTTC. It translates to CASSLRGISYNEQFF.

The rearrangement uses TRBV13 and TRBJ1-2, with 7 positions matching TRBD1. The CDR3 contains 15 residues. Looked up from germline, CDR1 is PRHDT and CDR2 is FYEKMQ (reference sequence). V was clipped by 5 bases and J by 2 bases; unmatched bases: 8. The CDR3 here is CASSQPGGSNYGYTF. The DNA for the CDR3 is TGTGCCAGCAGCCAACCAGGGGGTTCGAACTATGGCTACACCTTC. The variable domain in full, completed from reference TRBV13 and TRBJ1-2, reads AAGVIQSPRHLIKEKRETATLKCYPIPRHDTVYWYQQGPGQDPQFLISFYEKMQSDKGSIPDRFSAQQFSDYHSELNMSSLELGDSALYFCASSQPGGSNYGYTFGSGTRLTVV.

CDR3 sequence: CAIRRDSYEQYF. The CDR3 region has the DNA TGTGCCATCAGACGGGACTCCTACGAGCAGTACTTC. The genes are TRBV10-3 and TRBJ2-7, with D maybe TRBD2 (5 bases). The CDR3 totals 12 residues. Germline V gives CDR1 ENHRY, CDR2 SYGVKD. The V gene lost 6 bases and the J gene lost 0 bases, with 6 bases spanning the gap.

The J gene is TRBJ1-6, the V gene TRBV5-1, with D possibly TRBD1 on 5 matching bases. The CDR3 sequence is 14 residues long. The V end lost 3 bases, the J end lost 6 bases, and 10 bases lay between the germline ends. Germline CDR1 is SGHRS and CDR2 is YFSETQ. The CDR3, as DNA: TGCGCCAGCAGCTCGGGACCCGGTAATTCACCCCTCCACTTT. This translates into CASSSGPGNSPLHF.

The rearrangement links TRBV2 to TRBJ2-1, with D perhaps TRBD2 (5 bases). Trimming took 3 bases from V and 3 from J, leaving 18 bases between them. Germline lookup yields CDR1 SNHLY and CDR2 FYNNEI. The CDR3 has 17 residues. The CDR3 DNA is TGTGCCAGCAGTGAGGCCGGGATGCGTGCCTTCTACAATGAGCAGTTCTTC. It is translated as CASSEAGMRAFYNEQFF. Full variable domain (rest looked up from reference TRBV2 and TRBJ2-1): EPEVTQTPSHQVTQMGQEVILRCVPISNHLYFYWYRQILGQKVEFLVSFYNNEISEKSEIFDDQFSVERPDGSNFTLKIRSTKLEDSAMYFCASSEAGMRAFYNEQFFGPGTRLTVL.

The chain joins TRBV15 to TRBJ2-1; 7 bases map to TRBD2. Germline CDR1 reads LNHNV; CDR2 reads YYDKDF (reference sequence). V lost 0 bases to trimming and J lost 3 bases; unmatched junction nucleotides: 8. The CDR3 is made up of 17 amino acids. The CDR3 loop reads CATSRDWGGSDYNEQFF. DNA of the CDR3: TGTGCCACCAGCAGAGATTGGGGCGGGAGCGACTACAATGAGCAGTTCTTC. Full variable domain (outside the CDR3, taken from reference TRBV15 and TRBJ2-1): DAMVIQNPRYQVTQFGKPVTLSCSQTLNHNVMYWYQQKSSQAPKLLFHYYDKDFNNEADTPDNFQSRRPNTSFCFLDIRSPGLGDTAMYLCATSRDWGGSDYNEQFFGPGTRLTVL.

J is TRBJ1-2 and V is TRBV5-1, with TRBD1 matching 9 bases. CDR3 size: 16 residues. Per the germline V gene, CDR1 is SGHRS and CDR2 is YFSETQ. With 5 bases clipped from V and 0 bases from J, the junction kept 8 bases outside the gene matches. This chain's CDR3 is CASSPGQGISNYGYTF. In nucleotides, the CDR3 is TGCGCCAGCAGTCCGGGACAGGGCATATCTAACTATGGCTACACCTTC. The full variable domain, with the rest looked up from reference TRBV5-1 and TRBJ1-2, is KAGVTQTPRYLIKTRGQQVTLSCSPISGHRSVSWYQQTPGQGLQFLFEYFSETQRNKGNFPGRFSGRQFSNSRSEMNVSTLELGDSALYLCASSPGQGISNYGYTFGSGTRLTVV.

This chain links TRBV30 with TRBJ1-2; possible D gene TRBD1, 6 bases. Trimming stripped 5 bases from V and 1 base from J, with 17 bases between. Germline CDR1 and CDR2: GTSNPN and SVGIG (reference sequence). The CDR3 runs 15 residues. CDR3 DNA: TGTGCCTGGCGGAGGGGAGGGGGGATTAACTATGGCTACACCTTC. It yields the protein CAWRRGGGINYGYTF.

CDR3 loop: CASSRRRGREDEQFF. The CDR3 region has the DNA TGTGCCAGCAGTCGCCGGAGGGGCCGTGAGGATGAGCAGTTCTTC. The chain is built from TRBV6-5 and TRBJ2-1; possible D gene TRBD2, 6 bases. CDR1 MNHEY and CDR2 SVGAGI come from the germline V gene. Trimming removed 5 bases at V and 8 bases at J, with 19 bases between. This CDR3 comprises 15 residues.

The CDR3 loop is CATSDPMTDTQYF. The CDR3 nucleotides read TGTGCCACCAGTGATCCCATGACAGATACGCAGTATTTT. The chain recombines TRBV24-1 with TRBJ2-3; D is unclear. The CDR3 loop spans 13 amino acids. In germline, CDR1 is KGHDR, CDR2 SFDVKD. V lost 3 bases and J 3 bases, leaving 6 bases between the germline ends.

This clone was seen just once. J is TRBJ1-4 and V is TRBV3-1 (or the pseudogene TRBV3-2); the D gene is possibly TRBD1 (5 bases). Germline CDR1 reads LGHDT; CDR2 reads YNNKEL (reference sequence). The V and J ends lost 0 bases and 7 bases respectively, with 12 bases between them. The CDR3 totals 15 residues. DNA for the CDR3: TGTGCCAGCAGCCAAGATCTGGGGCGGAGTGAAAAACTGTTTTTT. Translation gives CASSQDLGRSEKLFF.

The V gene is TRBV5-1, the J gene TRBJ2-5; 8 bases match TRBD2. Trimming removed 2 bases from V and 4 bases from J; junction bases left unmatched: 10. Germline assignment: CDR1 SGHRS and CDR2 YFSETQ. The CDR3 contains 16 residues. The CDR3 is CASSFGRGMGGETQYF. The CDR3 DNA follows: TGCGCCAGCAGCTTCGGGAGGGGGATGGGGGGAGAGACCCAGTACTTC.

This clone was observed once. The chain uses TRBV10-2 and TRBJ1-5; D remains ambiguous. Germline values: CDR1 WSHSY, CDR2 SAAADI. Deletions cut 3 bases from V and 2 bases from J, with 11 bases between. The length of the CDR3 is 15 residues. CDR3 bases: TGCGCCAGCAGTGACGAGGACTTGCGCAATCAGCCCCAGCATTTT. It encodes CASSDEDLRNQPQHF.

The rearrangement joins TRBV19 to TRBJ1-6; TRBD1 agrees at 12 bases. The CDR3 runs to 16 residues. J was trimmed by 8 bases and V by 1 base; bases with no gene match: 3. The germline gives CDR1 LNHDA, CDR2 SQIVND (reference sequence). CDR3: CASSIAGTGGDSPLHF. CDR3 bases: TGTGCCAGTAGTATAGCCGGGACAGGGGGCGATTCACCCCTCCACTTT. Looking up the rest from reference TRBV19 and TRBJ1-6 gives the full variable domain: DGGITQSPKYLFRKEGQNVTLSCEQNLNHDAMYWYRQDPGQGLRLIYYSQIVNDFQKGDIAEGYSVSREKKESFPLTVTSAQKNPTAFYLCASSIAGTGGDSPLHFGNGTRLTVT.

V gene TRBV3-1 (or the pseudogene TRBV3-2) combines with J gene TRBJ2-5, with 9 positions matching TRBD2. V trimming: 2 bases; J trimming: 5 bases; junction bases outside the gene matches: 6. There are 15 residues in the CDR3. From germline, CDR1 is LGHDT and CDR2 YNNKEL (reference sequence). CDR3: CASSQQRGARETQYF. The CDR3 DNA sequence: TGTGCCAGCAGCCAACAGCGGGGGGCCAGGGAGACCCAGTACTTC.

The chain recombines TRBV7-2 with TRBJ2-7; 8 positions match TRBD2. V was pared by 6 bases and J by 3 bases, with 13 bases of the junction left unmatched. Germline V gene data show CDR1 as SGHTA and CDR2 as FQGNSA. The CDR3 totals 16 residues. CDR3 in amino acids: CASRGPLGSGGYEQYF. In DNA, the CDR3 is TGTGCCAGCAGGGGTCCTCTGGGGAGCGGGGGCTACGAGCAGTACTTC.

The chain has TRBV6-1 and TRBJ1-6; the D gene is possibly TRBD1 (5 bases). V dropped 3 bases and J dropped 10 bases, with 10 bases sitting between them. The CDR3 sequence is 13 residues long. The germline CDR1 and CDR2 sequences are MNHNS and SASEGT. CDR3 loop: CASSDRAESPLHF. The CDR3, as DNA: TGTGCCAGCAGTGACAGGGCCGAATCACCCCTCCACTTT.

V gene TRBV6-5 combines with J gene TRBJ2-3, with unresolved D. From germline, CDR1 is MNHEY and CDR2 SVGAGI. The CDR3 consists of 14 residues. V gave up 7 bases and J gave up 2 bases, with 13 bases separating them. CDR3 amino acids: CASNPIGITDTQYF. Here the CDR3 DNA reads TGTGCCAGCAACCCTATTGGCATCACAGATACGCAGTATTTT.